Listed below are T cell receptor beta chains from one sample, sequenced in a study of blood T cell repertoires in COVID-19. The repertoire was sequenced with immunoSEQ multiplex PCR; TCRdb's copy has only in-frame clones and lacks some. The repertoire holds roughly 250,000 clones, about nine tenths seen once, with 2% to 2.5% in the top ten. Sequences were obtained from PBMCs or T cells enriched from blood (not recorded which). These receptors were obtained from a woman in her thirties or forties with acute COVID-19. Each CDR3 is given with its conserved first and last residue. The order of the fields is J gene, D gene, clone size, V gene, CDR3 protein, CDR3 DNA. The D gene is left open where the match is weak. Only part of the rows carry a size: once, few, many, or a class if the clone is expanded.

j_call: TRBJ1-2
d_call: .
clone_size: .
v_call: TRBV6-5
cdr3_aa: CASSPGGANYGYTF
cdr3_nt: TGTGCCAGCAGTCCCGGGGGTGCTAACTATGGCTACACCTTC

j_call: TRBJ2-3
d_call: TRBD2
clone_size: .
v_call: TRBV5-5
cdr3_aa: CASSLLAGKGDTQYF
cdr3_nt: TGTGCCAGCAGCCTCCTAGCGGGAAAAGGAGATACGCAGTATTTT

j_call: TRBJ1-5
d_call: .
clone_size: .
v_call: TRBV19
cdr3_aa: CAIAEAGGVQPQHF
cdr3_nt: TGTGCCATCGCGGAGGCGGGGGGAGTTCAGCCCCAGCATTTT

j_call: TRBJ1-1
d_call: TRBD1
clone_size: .
v_call: TRBV3-1/TRBV3-2
cdr3_aa: CASSQAGGATEAFF
cdr3_nt: TGTGCCAGCAGCCAAGCAGGGGGTGCGACTGAAGCTTTCTTT

j_call: TRBJ2-1
d_call: .
clone_size: .
v_call: TRBV7-2
cdr3_aa: CASGGFHLKSNEQFF
cdr3_nt: TGTGCCAGCGGAGGATTCCACCTGAAAAGCAATGAGCAGTTCTTC

j_call: TRBJ1-6
d_call: .
clone_size: .
v_call: TRBV21-1
cdr3_aa: CASSKVRQGKDNSPLHF
cdr3_nt: TGTGCCAGCAGCAAAGTTCGACAGGGAAAGGATAATTCACCCCTCCACTTT

j_call: TRBJ2-3
d_call: .
clone_size: .
v_call: TRBV19
cdr3_aa: CASSVRVADTQYF
cdr3_nt: TGTGCCAGTAGTGTCAGGGTGGCAGATACGCAGTATTTT

j_call: TRBJ1-1
d_call: .
clone_size: .
v_call: TRBV7-9
cdr3_aa: CASSLSGQTNTEAFF
cdr3_nt: TGTGCCAGCAGCTTAAGCGGACAGACGAACACTGAAGCTTTCTTT

j_call: TRBJ1-1
d_call: .
clone_size: few
v_call: TRBV27
cdr3_aa: CASSVINGGEGAFF
cdr3_nt: TGTGCCAGCAGTGTCATCAACGGGGGAGAAGGAGCTTTCTTT

j_call: TRBJ2-7
d_call: .
clone_size: few
v_call: TRBV2
cdr3_aa: CASSEYIREQYF
cdr3_nt: TGTGCCAGCAGTGAATACATCAGGGAGCAGTACTTC

j_call: TRBJ1-1
d_call: .
clone_size: once
v_call: TRBV7-2
cdr3_aa: CASSLWTGTGGEAFF
cdr3_nt: TGTGCCAGCAGCCTGTGGACGGGGACCGGGGGTGAAGCTTTCTTT

j_call: TRBJ1-2
d_call: TRBD1
clone_size: .
v_call: TRBV2
cdr3_aa: CATSRRHRGMVGYTF
cdr3_nt: TGTGCCACCTCCCGGCGTCACAGGGGCATGGTTGGCTACACCTTC

j_call: TRBJ2-2
d_call: TRBD1
clone_size: few
v_call: TRBV7-9
cdr3_aa: CASSSGGKAGNTGELFF
cdr3_nt: TGTGCCAGCAGCTCAGGGGGCAAAGCGGGGAACACCGGGGAGCTGTTTTTT

j_call: TRBJ1-2
d_call: TRBD1
clone_size: once
v_call: TRBV28
cdr3_aa: CASSFPGTGGANTF
cdr3_nt: TGTGCCAGCAGTTTCCCCGGGACAGGGGGCGCGAACACCTTC

j_call: TRBJ1-6
d_call: TRBD1
clone_size: .
v_call: TRBV11-2
cdr3_aa: CASSRGSGTGRDSPLHF
cdr3_nt: TGTGCCAGCAGCCGAGGCTCAGGGACAGGGCGTGATTCACCCCTCCACTTT

j_call: TRBJ2-2
d_call: .
clone_size: once
v_call: TRBV6-5
cdr3_aa: CASSTTNTGGLFF
cdr3_nt: TGTGCCAGCAGCACCACCAACACCGGGGGGCTGTTTTTT

j_call: TRBJ2-7
d_call: TRBD2
clone_size: .
v_call: TRBV6-2/TRBV6-3
cdr3_aa: CASSQQSGATYEQYF
cdr3_nt: TGTGCCAGCAGTCAGCAAAGCGGGGCAACCTACGAGCAGTACTTC

j_call: TRBJ1-2
d_call: TRBD1
clone_size: few
v_call: TRBV5-1
cdr3_aa: CASSPLDRAVGYTF
cdr3_nt: TGCGCCAGCAGCCCGTTGGACAGGGCGGTGGGCTACACCTTC

j_call: TRBJ1-2
d_call: TRBD1
clone_size: .
v_call: TRBV5-4
cdr3_aa: CASSITGGAGYTF
cdr3_nt: TGTGCCAGCAGCATCACAGGGGGCGCTGGCTACACCTTC

j_call: TRBJ1-3
d_call: TRBD1
clone_size: .
v_call: TRBV11-3
cdr3_aa: CASSFRDSSGNTIYF
cdr3_nt: TGTGCCAGCAGCTTCCGGGACAGCTCTGGAAACACCATATATTTT

j_call: TRBJ2-6
d_call: TRBD2
clone_size: .
v_call: TRBV3-1/TRBV3-2
cdr3_aa: CASSGIAGGPPGANVLTF
cdr3_nt: TGTGCCAGCAGCGGTATAGCGGGAGGGCCCCCTGGGGCCAACGTCCTGACTTTC

j_call: TRBJ1-2
d_call: TRBD1
clone_size: .
v_call: TRBV30
cdr3_aa: CAWQQGPGYGYTF
cdr3_nt: TGTGCCTGGCAACAGGGGCCCGGCTATGGCTACACCTTC

j_call: TRBJ2-7
d_call: .
clone_size: few
v_call: TRBV30
cdr3_aa: CAWSPRGGYEQYF
cdr3_nt: TGTGCCTGGAGTCCCAGGGGCGGCTACGAGCAGTACTTC

j_call: TRBJ1-1
d_call: .
clone_size: once
v_call: TRBV5-1
cdr3_aa: CASSSEGGTEAFF
cdr3_nt: TGCGCCAGCAGCTCAGAGGGAGGCACTGAAGCTTTCTTT

j_call: TRBJ2-7
d_call: .
clone_size: few
v_call: TRBV6-2/TRBV6-3
cdr3_aa: CASSYEWRAYEQYF
cdr3_nt: TGTGCCAGCAGTTATGAGTGGAGAGCCTACGAGCAGTACTTC

j_call: TRBJ1-6
d_call: .
clone_size: .
v_call: TRBV4-1
cdr3_aa: CASSQVPRLANSPLHF
cdr3_nt: TGCGCCAGCAGCCAAGTTCCCAGGCTGGCTAATTCACCCCTCCACTTT

j_call: TRBJ2-3
d_call: .
clone_size: .
v_call: TRBV9
cdr3_aa: CASSVAVATDTQYF
cdr3_nt: TGTGCCAGCAGCGTAGCAGTAGCCACAGATACGCAGTATTTT

j_call: TRBJ2-5
d_call: .
clone_size: .
v_call: TRBV2
cdr3_aa: CASSWTIETQYF
cdr3_nt: TGTGCCAGCAGTTGGACTATCGAGACCCAGTACTTC

j_call: TRBJ2-1
d_call: TRBD1
clone_size: .
v_call: TRBV28
cdr3_aa: CASSTMTGGFSYNEQFF
cdr3_nt: TGTGCCAGCAGTACCATGACAGGGGGCTTCTCCTACAATGAGCAGTTCTTC

j_call: TRBJ1-3
d_call: .
clone_size: .
v_call: TRBV18
cdr3_aa: CASSQNTDSPGNTIYF
cdr3_nt: TGTGCCAGCTCACAAAATACCGACAGTCCTGGAAACACCATATATTTT

j_call: TRBJ2-2
d_call: .
clone_size: .
v_call: TRBV5-1
cdr3_aa: CASSLVQNTGELFF
cdr3_nt: TGCGCCAGCAGCTTGGTACAGAACACCGGGGAGCTGTTTTTT

j_call: TRBJ2-2
d_call: .
clone_size: few
v_call: TRBV7-6
cdr3_aa: CASSLSEARTGELFF
cdr3_nt: TGTGCCAGCAGCTTATCCGAGGCCCGCACCGGGGAGCTGTTTTTT

j_call: TRBJ2-1
d_call: .
clone_size: .
v_call: TRBV23-1
cdr3_aa: CASARDTYNEQFF
cdr3_nt: TGCGCCAGCGCCCGGGACACTTACAATGAGCAGTTCTTC

j_call: TRBJ1-2
d_call: .
clone_size: .
v_call: TRBV29-1
cdr3_aa: CSVEARHGGTYGYTF
cdr3_nt: TGCAGCGTTGAAGCCCGGCACGGGGGGACCTATGGCTACACCTTC

j_call: TRBJ2-7
d_call: TRBD1
clone_size: .
v_call: TRBV2
cdr3_aa: CASKGQGKFYEQYF
cdr3_nt: TGTGCCAGTAAAGGACAGGGGAAATTCTACGAGCAGTACTTC

j_call: TRBJ1-4
d_call: TRBD1
clone_size: .
v_call: TRBV7-8
cdr3_aa: CASSPTPDRGLGSEKLFF
cdr3_nt: TGTGCCAGCAGCCCTACCCCCGACAGGGGGCTCGGTAGTGAAAAACTGTTTTTT

j_call: TRBJ1-3
d_call: .
clone_size: .
v_call: TRBV2
cdr3_aa: CASSVSGNTIYF
cdr3_nt: TGTGCCAGCAGTGTATCCGGAAACACCATATATTTT

j_call: TRBJ2-1
d_call: TRBD2
clone_size: once
v_call: TRBV7-2
cdr3_aa: CASSRGTSDYNEQFF
cdr3_nt: TGTGCCAGCAGTCGCGGGACTAGCGATTACAATGAGCAGTTCTTC

j_call: TRBJ1-4
d_call: .
clone_size: .
v_call: TRBV20-1
cdr3_aa: CSASDDEKLFF
cdr3_nt: TGCAGTGCTAGTGACGATGAAAAACTGTTTTTT

j_call: TRBJ1-2
d_call: TRBD1
clone_size: .
v_call: TRBV7-8
cdr3_aa: CASSYLGQGNYGYTF
cdr3_nt: TGTGCCAGCAGCTACCTGGGACAGGGTAACTATGGCTACACCTTC

j_call: TRBJ1-2
d_call: TRBD1
clone_size: once
v_call: TRBV6-5
cdr3_aa: CASSRTGANYGYTF
cdr3_nt: TGTGCCAGCAGTAGGACAGGAGCTAACTATGGCTACACCTTC

j_call: TRBJ1-2
d_call: .
clone_size: .
v_call: TRBV5-4
cdr3_aa: CASNSDPQGPGGYTF
cdr3_nt: TGTGCCAGCAACTCGGACCCGCAGGGGCCTGGAGGCTACACCTTC

j_call: TRBJ2-2
d_call: .
clone_size: .
v_call: TRBV30
cdr3_aa: CAWSVRQTLTGELFF
cdr3_nt: TGTGCCTGGAGTGTCAGACAGACGCTCACCGGGGAGCTGTTTTTT

j_call: TRBJ1-2
d_call: TRBD1
clone_size: .
v_call: TRBV5-5
cdr3_aa: CASSLVQGGLYGYTF
cdr3_nt: TGTGCCAGCAGCTTGGTTCAGGGGGGCCTTTATGGCTACACCTTC

j_call: TRBJ2-7
d_call: TRBD1
clone_size: few
v_call: TRBV4-1
cdr3_aa: CASSQVAQGTYEQYF
cdr3_nt: TGCGCCAGCAGCCAAGTCGCACAGGGGACCTACGAGCAGTACTTC

j_call: TRBJ1-2
d_call: TRBD1
clone_size: .
v_call: TRBV4-3
cdr3_aa: CASSHPGTAYGYTF
cdr3_nt: TGCGCCAGCAGCCATCCCGGGACAGCCTATGGCTACACCTTC

j_call: TRBJ1-2
d_call: TRBD1
clone_size: .
v_call: TRBV29-1
cdr3_aa: CSVVGTGYGYTF
cdr3_nt: TGCAGCGTTGTCGGGACAGGCTATGGCTACACCTTC

j_call: TRBJ1-4
d_call: TRBD1
clone_size: .
v_call: TRBV6-6
cdr3_aa: CASSRPPRQGTNEKLFF
cdr3_nt: TGTGCCAGCAGCCGACCCCCCCGACAGGGGACGAATGAAAAACTGTTTTTT

j_call: TRBJ2-7
d_call: .
clone_size: .
v_call: TRBV6-5
cdr3_aa: CASRTRYEQYF
cdr3_nt: TGTGCCAGCAGAACTCGCTACGAGCAGTACTTC

j_call: TRBJ1-3
d_call: TRBD1
clone_size: .
v_call: TRBV24-1
cdr3_aa: CASGQGASGNTIYF
cdr3_nt: TGTGCCTCAGGTCAGGGGGCGAGCGGAAACACCATATATTTT

j_call: TRBJ2-1
d_call: .
clone_size: few
v_call: TRBV19
cdr3_aa: CASSAPRGNEQFF
cdr3_nt: TGTGCCAGTAGTGCGCCCAGGGGAAATGAGCAGTTCTTC

j_call: TRBJ2-3
d_call: TRBD2
clone_size: .
v_call: TRBV14
cdr3_aa: CASSPTRGGRGDTQYF
cdr3_nt: TGTGCCAGCAGTCCTACCCGGGGGGGCCGGGGGGATACGCAGTATTTT

j_call: TRBJ2-3
d_call: TRBD1
clone_size: .
v_call: TRBV7-9
cdr3_aa: CASSLGDRVADTQYF
cdr3_nt: TGTGCCAGCAGCTTAGGGGACAGGGTCGCAGATACGCAGTATTTT

j_call: TRBJ1-6
d_call: TRBD1
clone_size: .
v_call: TRBV18
cdr3_aa: CASSPDRGAGPPLHF
cdr3_nt: TGTGCCAGCTCACCCGACAGGGGCGCCGGTCCACCCCTCCACTTT